A single sample is the source of the 32 T cell receptor beta chains below, sequenced in a study of response to subunit inactivated influenza vaccine. TCRdb reanalysed the RT-PCR reads using MiXCR and keeps one entry per CDR3 protein. The sample carries some 180,000 distinct CDR3 sequences, 7.5% to 10% recorded once. This sample comprised non-naive T cells sorted from PBMCs, obtained on the day of vaccination. The receptors come from a man in his fifties who received an inactivated influenza vaccine.

This clonotype has ten or more counts. The rearrangement links TRBV6-2 or TRBV6-3 to TRBJ2-1, with 10 bases that match TRBD2. CDR1 is MNHEY and CDR2 is SVGEGT in the germline V gene. The length of the CDR3 is 15 residues. The V segment lost 2 bases and the J segment 5 bases; nucleotides outside the gene matches: 3. CDR3 nucleotides: TGTGCCAGCAGTTACGGGACTAGCGCGCACAATGAGCAGTTCTTC. This gives the protein CASSYGTSAHNEQFF.

This clonotype has at least ten counts. V gene TRBV3-1 combines with J gene TRBJ1-1; D remains unclear. The CDR3 sequence is 12 residues long. The ends were cut back, 2 bases at V and 8 bases at J, with 9 bases in the middle. CDR1 LGHDT and CDR2 YNNKEL come from the germline V gene (reference sequence). CDR3 in DNA: TGTGCCAGCAGCCAACCCCCGGGGGAAGCTTTCTTT. This gives the protein CASSQPPGEAFF.

This clonotype turned up a few times. The chain is built from TRBV7-2 and TRBJ1-2; D possibly corresponds to TRBD1 (6 bases). V lost 5 bases, J lost 4 bases, and 11 bases lay in between. The CDR3 covers 13 residues. CDR1 SGHTA and CDR2 FQGNSA come from the germline V gene. The CDR3 nucleotides are TGTGCCAGCAGCACTGGGACAATCTATGGCTACACCTTC. Translation: CASSTGTIYGYTF.

This clonotype was detected a few times. This rearrangement joins TRBV4-1 to TRBJ2-3, with D possibly TRBD2 on 6 matching bases. The germline CDR1 and CDR2 sequences are MGHRA and YSYEKL. V was shortened by 3 bases and J by 0 bases, with 13 bases between the two germline ends. This CDR3 region has 16 residues. CDR3 sequence reads: CASSQVGRRSTDTQYF. In DNA form, the CDR3 reads TGCGCCAGCAGCCAGGTAGGGAGGCGAAGCACAGATACGCAGTATTTT.

The rearrangement uses TRBV4-1 and TRBJ1-4; D perhaps matches TRBD1 (5 bases). CDR1 and CDR2 (germline): MGHRA, YSYEKL. The CDR3 is 14 amino acids. V shed 1 base and J shed 5 bases, with 8 bases lying between them. CDR3 bases: TGCGCCAGCAGCCAAGCAGGGTTCAATGAAAAACTGTTTTTT. Amino acid sequence: CASSQAGFNEKLFF.

V and J are TRBV20-1 and TRBJ2-1, with a weak D call TRBD1 (6 bases). The V and J ends lost 6 bases and 1 base respectively, with 16 bases between them. Germline V gives CDR1 DFQATT, CDR2 SNEGSKA (reference sequence). The CDR3 runs to 15 residues. Written as DNA, the CDR3 is TGCAGTGCACCTACAGGGTTGCAATCCTACAATGAGCAGTTCTTC. It translates to CSAPTGLQSYNEQFF.

This rearrangement joins TRBV6-5 to TRBJ2-3, with a tentative D call TRBD2 (5 bases). V was clipped by 4 bases and J by 0 bases, with 11 bases between them. Germline V gene sequence: CDR1 MNHEY, CDR2 SVGAGI. The CDR3 totals 15 residues. The CDR3 reads CASSFAPGSTDTQYF. CDR3 bases: TGTGCCAGCAGTTTCGCCCCGGGAAGCACAGATACGCAGTATTTT.

At least ten counts were recorded for this clonotype. The rearrangement uses TRBV4-3 and TRBJ1-4, with 8 bases aligning to TRBD1. CDR1 and CDR2 (germline): LGHNA, YSLEER. With V trimmed by 4 bases and J by 7 bases, 20 bases remained unmatched. The CDR3 runs to 19 residues. CDR3 residues: CASSRGEGRGQIAGEKLFF. CDR3 nucleotide sequence: TGCGCCAGCAGCCGAGGAGAGGGCAGGGGGCAGATTGCGGGTGAAAAACTGTTTTTT.

This clonotype was seen at least ten times. An end of the junction does not agree with germline; a read error may underlie this. The rearrangement links TRBV14 to TRBJ2-5; no firm D call. From germline, CDR1 is SGHDN and CDR2 FVKESK. This CDR3 comprises 11 residues. The CDR3 spells CASSPSLGLHF. CDR3 bases: TGTGCCAGCAGCCCTTCCCTAGGTCTGCACTTC.

This chain joins TRBV4-3 and TRBJ1-1; a weak D match, TRBD1 (6 bases). V lost 0 bases and J lost 1, with 6 bases in between. In germline, CDR1 is LGHNA, CDR2 YSLEER. This CDR3 spans 14 amino acids. Written as DNA, the CDR3 is TGCGCCAGCAGCCAAGAGGGACAGAACACTGAAGCTTTCTTT. Protein product: CASSQEGQNTEAFF.

The chain recombines TRBV6-5 with TRBJ2-5; tentative D call: TRBD1 (6 bases). Trimming removed 2 bases at V and 5 bases at J, with 15 bases between. The CDR3 runs 15 residues. Germline loops: CDR1 MNHEY, CDR2 SVGAGI. The CDR3, as DNA: TGTGCCAGCAGTTACGCGGTGGGGGCGGTGGAGACCCAGTACTTC. This codes for CASSYAVGAVETQYF.

In this sample, this clonotype turned up a few times. The chain joins TRBV28 to TRBJ2-5, with D possibly being TRBD2 (6 bases). Germline assignment: CDR1 MDHEN and CDR2 SYDVKM. Trimming left V 4 bases short and J 1 base short, with 10 bases between. The CDR3 spans 14 residues. CDR3 nucleotide sequence: TGTGCCAGCAGTTCTCGGGGGTCCCAAGAGACCCAGTACTTC. Its translation: CASSSRGSQETQYF.

This chain uses TRBV6-2 or TRBV6-3 with TRBJ2-1; 9 bases align to TRBD2. Germline V gene sequence: CDR1 MNHEY, CDR2 SVGEGT. V was clipped by 7 bases and J by 9 bases; unmatched bases: 7. The CDR3 totals 13 residues. The CDR3 sequence: CASKVDSGGEQFF. In DNA, the CDR3 is TGTGCCAGCAAAGTAGATAGCGGGGGTGAGCAGTTCTTC.

As concerns this clonotype: This could be a read error, since a much larger clone is one nucleotide away. The rearrangement links TRBV24-1 to TRBJ2-3; unclear D gene. The CDR3 extends over 15 amino acids. Per germline, CDR1 KGHDR and CDR2 SFDVKD. In nucleotides, the CDR3 is TGTGCCACCAGTGACCCCCTCCTTAGCACAGATACGCGGTATTTT. It is translated as CATSDPLLSTDTRYF.

The chain's CDR3 is CASSYGLGGNQPQHF. The CDR3 DNA is TGTGCCAGCAGTTACGGTCTGGGCGGCAATCAGCCCCAGCATTTT. This sequence joins TRBV6-2 or TRBV6-3 and TRBJ1-5; D is unclear. With 2 bases removed from V and 2 bases from J, the gap between germline ends came to 10 bases. This CDR3 has 15 residues. The germline gives CDR1 MNHEY, CDR2 SVGEGT.

The sample holds many counts of this clonotype. This chain connects TRBV29-1 to TRBJ2-7; a weak D match, TRBD2 (6 bases). V was trimmed by 5 bases and J by 2 bases, leaving 16 bases between them. CDR1 is SQVTM, CDR2 ANQGSEA, per germline. The CDR3 has 14 residues. The CDR3 nucleotides are TGCAGCGTTACCAATCGCGGGACCCCCTACGAGCAGTACTTC. Amino acid sequence: CSVTNRGTPYEQYF.

This clonotype was found many times. The chain combines TRBV7-2 with TRBJ1-5; possible D gene TRBD1, 6 bases. Germline-derived CDR1 and CDR2 are SGHTA and FQGNSA. The length of the CDR3 is 15 residues. The V end lost 1 base, the J end lost 7 bases, and 14 bases lay between the germline ends. CDR3 sequence: CASSLVGAGHQPQHF. CDR3 bases: TGTGCCAGCAGCTTAGTAGGGGCGGGACACCAGCCCCAGCATTTT.

Only a few counts were recorded for this clonotype. The CDR3 loop is CATNMGFDEQFF. CDR3 nucleotide sequence: TGCGCCACTAACATGGGTTTCGATGAGCAGTTCTTC. V and J are TRBV10-1 and TRBJ2-1; D not resolved. This CDR3 region has 12 residues. Germline V gene lookup returns CDR1 WNHNN and CDR2 SYGVQD (reference sequence). Trimming shortened V by 10 bases and J by 8 bases, and 15 bases separated the two germline ends.

J is TRBJ2-5 and V is TRBV20-1, with D maybe TRBD2 (7 bases). The CDR3 runs to 12 residues. V was trimmed by 6 bases and J by 6 bases, leaving 14 bases between them. Germline V gives CDR1 DFQATT, CDR2 SNEGSKA (reference sequence). Written as DNA, the CDR3 is TGCAGTGCAGAGGGGGGGGGGAAGACCCAGTACTTC. Encoded protein: CSAEGGGKTQYF.

This clonotype appeared many times. In nucleotides, the CDR3 is TGTGCCAGCAGCCAGGGACTAGCGGGCCCAGATACGCAGTATTTT. It specifies CASSQGLAGPDTQYF. This chain links TRBV7-9 with TRBJ2-3, with 12 positions matching TRBD2. The CDR3 totals 15 residues. Germline V gives CDR1 SEHNR, CDR2 FQNEAQ (reference sequence). V lost 5 bases and J lost 4; bases outside the gene matches: 4.

This clonotype was counted a few times. The V gene is TRBV6-2 or TRBV6-3, the J gene TRBJ2-7; 9 nucleotides line up with TRBD1. The germline V gene has CDR1 MNHEY and CDR2 SVGEGT. The V gene end was trimmed by 2 bases and the J gene end by 4 bases; junction bases not matched to a gene: 18. The CDR3 contains 19 residues. CDR3 DNA sequence: TGTGCCAGCAGTTACCCTAAGCTAACTCGGGACAGGGTGAGATACGAGCAGTACTTC. It is translated as CASSYPKLTRDRVRYEQYF.

V and J are TRBV5-1 and TRBJ1-6, with TRBD1 as a possible D gene (5 bases). There are 16 residues in the CDR3. Trimming removed 3 bases from V and 3 bases from J, with 13 bases in between. CDR1 and CDR2 from the germline V gene are SGHRS and YFSETQ. Here the CDR3 reads CASSWGGICYNSPLHF. CDR3 DNA sequence: TGCGCCAGCAGCTGGGGGGGAATCTGCTATAATTCACCCCTCCACTTT.

This clonotype has a handful of counts. V gene TRBV28 combines with J gene TRBJ2-7, with 9 nucleotides matching TRBD2. J gave up 3 bases and V 6 bases, and 9 bases lay outside the gene matches. CDR1 is MDHEN, CDR2 SYDVKM, per germline. This CDR3 spans 15 amino acids. In nucleotides, the CDR3 is TGTGCCAGCAGAAAAGCGGGGGGCCTTATCTACGAGCAGTACTTC. Translated, it gives CASRKAGGLIYEQYF.

CDR3 in DNA: TGTGCCATCAGTGGAGAGAGGTCGAACACTGAAGCTTTCTTT. Its protein product is CAISGERSNTEAFF. The gene calls are TRBV10-3 and TRBJ1-1; D gene uncertain. Germline V CDR1 and CDR2: ENHRY, SYGVKD. The CDR3 has 14 amino acids. The germline V and J ends were trimmed by 4 bases and 1 base, with 10 bases remaining between them.

The V gene is TRBV6-5, the J gene TRBJ2-3; 8 bases agree with TRBD2. The CDR3 contains 16 residues. The germline CDR1 and CDR2 sequences are MNHEY and SVGAGI. Losses at the gene ends were 2 bases for V and 0 bases for J; bases not matched to a gene: 4. The CDR3 DNA reads as TGTGCCAGCAGTTACCCACAGCGGGAGAGCACAGATACGCAGTATTTT. Translation: CASSYPQRESTDTQYF.

This chain uses TRBV28 with TRBJ2-7, with 10 bases fitting TRBD1. V lost 6 bases, J lost 7 bases, and 9 bases stayed unmatched. Germline CDR1 reads MDHEN; CDR2 reads SYDVKM. This CDR3 contains 14 residues. The CDR3 DNA reads TGTGCCAGCAGCCCTGGGGACAGGGGTTTAGAGCAGTACTTC. Translation gives CASSPGDRGLEQYF. The variable domain in full, with the rest retrieved from reference TRBV28 and TRBJ2-7, is DVKVTQSSRYLVKRTGEKVFLECVQDMDHENMFWYRQDPGLGLRLIYFSYDVKMKEKGDIPEGYSVSREKKERFSLILESASTNQTSMYLCASSPGDRGLEQYFGPGTRLTVT.

This clonotype was seen a few times. This chain joins TRBV20-1 and TRBJ1-2, with no clear D. V was trimmed by 0 bases and J by 2 bases, leaving 7 bases between them. The CDR3 has 13 amino acids. The germline V gene encodes CDR1 DFQATT and CDR2 SNEGSKA (reference sequence). The CDR3 bases are TGCAGTGCTAGAGATCTCAGAAACTATGGCTACACCTTC. Amino acids: CSARDLRNYGYTF.

This clonotype was found a few times. This chain joins TRBV5-1 and TRBJ1-1, with 9 bases identical to TRBD1. V was pared by 4 bases and J by 5 bases, with 6 bases of the junction left unmatched. Germline V CDR1 and CDR2: SGHRS, YFSETQ. The CDR3 runs to 14 residues. CDR3: CASSKDRGGTEAFF. The CDR3, as DNA: TGCGCCAGCAGCAAGGACAGGGGTGGTACTGAAGCTTTCTTT.

This clonotype occurred many times. The chain couples TRBV20-1 to TRBJ2-7, with no clear D. Trimming took off 0 bases at V and 0 bases at J, with 15 bases between the two ends. From germline, CDR1 is DFQATT and CDR2 SNEGSKA (reference sequence). The CDR3 loop spans 16 amino acids. DNA of the CDR3: TGCAGTGCTAGAGATCTTCGCGCCCGATCCTCCTACGAGCAGTACTTC. This codes for CSARDLRARSSYEQYF.

J is TRBJ2-5 and V is TRBV5-4, with D perhaps TRBD2 (5 bases). There are 14 residues in the CDR3. In germline, CDR1 is SGHNT, CDR2 YYREEE (reference sequence). Between the trimmed V and J ends, which lost 4 bases and 5 bases, there was a span of 15 bases. This CDR3 reads CASSEKGTGETQYF. CDR3 DNA: TGTGCCAGCAGCGAGAAGGGCACGGGGGAGACCCAGTACTTC.

The sample holds a few counts of this clonotype. The chain links TRBV28 to TRBJ2-3, with 9 positions matching TRBD1. With 4 bases clipped from V and 8 bases from J, the junction kept 19 bases outside the gene matches. Germline V CDR1 and CDR2: MDHEN, SYDVKM. This CDR3 spans 18 amino acids. The CDR3 loop is CASSSNMGQGRVQGTQYF. Here the CDR3 DNA reads TGTGCCAGCAGTTCGAATATGGGACAGGGAAGGGTACAGGGTACGCAGTATTTT.

This clonotype showed up many times. The genes are TRBV9 and TRBJ2-5, with 13 bases matching TRBD2. This CDR3 contains 16 residues. The germline CDR1 and CDR2 sequences are SGDLS and YYNGEE. Germline trimming cut 3 bases from V and 4 bases from J; bases unmatched to any gene: 6. Here the CDR3 reads CASSGRTSGSRETQYF. CDR3 nucleotides: TGTGCCAGCAGCGGCCGGACTAGCGGGAGTCGAGAGACCCAGTACTTC.